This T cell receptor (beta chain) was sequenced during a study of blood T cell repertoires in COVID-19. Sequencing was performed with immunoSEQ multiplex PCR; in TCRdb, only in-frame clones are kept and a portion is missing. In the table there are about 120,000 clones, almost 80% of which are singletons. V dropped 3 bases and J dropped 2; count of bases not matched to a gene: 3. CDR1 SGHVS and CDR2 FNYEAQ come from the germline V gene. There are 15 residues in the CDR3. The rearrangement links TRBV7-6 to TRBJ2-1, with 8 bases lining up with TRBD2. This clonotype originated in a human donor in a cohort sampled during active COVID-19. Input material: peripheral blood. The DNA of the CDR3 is TGTGCCAGCAGCTTGGCGGGGGGTACCTACAATGAGCAGTTCTTC. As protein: CASSLAGGTYNEQFF.